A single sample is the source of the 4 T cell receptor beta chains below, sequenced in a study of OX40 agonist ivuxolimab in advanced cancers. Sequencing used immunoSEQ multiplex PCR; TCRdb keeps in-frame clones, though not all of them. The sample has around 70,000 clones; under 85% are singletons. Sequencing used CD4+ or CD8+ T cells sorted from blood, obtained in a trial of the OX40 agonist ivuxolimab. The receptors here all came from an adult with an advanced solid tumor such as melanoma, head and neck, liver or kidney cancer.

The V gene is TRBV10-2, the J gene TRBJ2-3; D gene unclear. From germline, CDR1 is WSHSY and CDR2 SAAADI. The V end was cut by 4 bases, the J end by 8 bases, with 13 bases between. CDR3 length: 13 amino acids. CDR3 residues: CASSARRSGTQYF. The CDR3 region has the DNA TGCGCCAGCAGTGCGCGGAGAAGTGGTACGCAGTATTTT.

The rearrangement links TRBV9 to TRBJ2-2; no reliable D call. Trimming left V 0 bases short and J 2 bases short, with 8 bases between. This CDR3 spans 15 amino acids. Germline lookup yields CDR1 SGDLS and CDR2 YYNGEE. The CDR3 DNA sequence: TGTGCCAGCAGCGTAGCGGGTTATAACACCGGGGAGCTGTTTTTT. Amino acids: CASSVAGYNTGELFF.

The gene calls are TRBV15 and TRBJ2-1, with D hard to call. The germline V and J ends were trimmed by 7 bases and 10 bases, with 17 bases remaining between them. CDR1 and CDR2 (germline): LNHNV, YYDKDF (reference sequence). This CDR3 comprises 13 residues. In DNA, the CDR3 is TGTGCCACCAATTCGCTCCGCGGTGCGGAGCAGTTCTTC. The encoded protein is CATNSLRGAEQFF.

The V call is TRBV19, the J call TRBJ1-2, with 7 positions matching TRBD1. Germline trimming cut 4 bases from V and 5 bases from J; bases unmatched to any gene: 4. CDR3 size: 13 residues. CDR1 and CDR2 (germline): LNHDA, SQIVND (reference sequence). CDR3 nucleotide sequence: TGTGCCAGTAGTACCACAGGGGAGTATGGCTACACCTTC. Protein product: CASSTTGEYGYTF. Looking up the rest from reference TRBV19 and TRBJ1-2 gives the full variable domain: DGGITQSPKYLFRKEGQNVTLSCEQNLNHDAMYWYRQDPGQGLRLIYYSQIVNDFQKGDIAEGYSVSREKKESFPLTVTSAQKNPTAFYLCASSTTGEYGYTFGSGTRLTVV.